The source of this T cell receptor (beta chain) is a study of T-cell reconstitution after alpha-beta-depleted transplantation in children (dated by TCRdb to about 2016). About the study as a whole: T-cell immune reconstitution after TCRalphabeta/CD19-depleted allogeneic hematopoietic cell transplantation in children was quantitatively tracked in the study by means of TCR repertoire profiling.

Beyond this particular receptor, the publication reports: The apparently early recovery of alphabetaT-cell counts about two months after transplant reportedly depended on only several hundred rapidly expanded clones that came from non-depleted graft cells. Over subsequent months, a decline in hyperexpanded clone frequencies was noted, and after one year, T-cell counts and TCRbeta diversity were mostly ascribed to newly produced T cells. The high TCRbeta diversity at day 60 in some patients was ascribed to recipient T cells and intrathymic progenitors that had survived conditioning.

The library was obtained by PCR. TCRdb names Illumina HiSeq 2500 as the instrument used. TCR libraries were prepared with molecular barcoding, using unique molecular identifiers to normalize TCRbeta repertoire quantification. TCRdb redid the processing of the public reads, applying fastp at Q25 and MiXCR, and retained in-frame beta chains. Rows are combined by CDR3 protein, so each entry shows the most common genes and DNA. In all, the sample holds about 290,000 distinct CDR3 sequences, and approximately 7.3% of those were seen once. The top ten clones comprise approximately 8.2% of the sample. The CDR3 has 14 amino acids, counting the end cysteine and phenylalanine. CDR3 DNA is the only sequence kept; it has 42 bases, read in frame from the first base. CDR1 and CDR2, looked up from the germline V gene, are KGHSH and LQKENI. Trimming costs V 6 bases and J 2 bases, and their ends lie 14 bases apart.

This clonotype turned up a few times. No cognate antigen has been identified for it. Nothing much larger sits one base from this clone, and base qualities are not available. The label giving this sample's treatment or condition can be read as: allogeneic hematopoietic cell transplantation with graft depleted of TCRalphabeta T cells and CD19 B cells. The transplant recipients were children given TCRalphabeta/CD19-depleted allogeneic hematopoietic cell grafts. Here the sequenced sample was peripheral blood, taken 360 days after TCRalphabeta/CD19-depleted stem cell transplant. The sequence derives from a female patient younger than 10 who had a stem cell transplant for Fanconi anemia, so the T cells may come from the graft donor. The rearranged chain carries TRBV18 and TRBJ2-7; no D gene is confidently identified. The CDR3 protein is CASSPSGVPYEQYF. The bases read TGTGCCAGCTCCCCCTCTGGGGTTCCCTACGAGCAGTACTTC.